This TCR beta chain was documented in a study of cytomegalovirus exposure and HLA in healthy donors. It was with 60 Vbeta and 13 Jbeta primers that the PCR ran. Produced via immunoSEQ multiplex PCR; TCRdb's table is partial and in-frame only. The repertoire holds over 150,000 clones, with around 79% as singletons. Notes on the study in general: As a later analysis revealed, most CMV-associated TCR beta chains appeared HLA-restricted. Later, an analysis showed that TCR beta chains associated with HLA were more clonally expanded than others that were equally common. Confirmation in vitro established that three CMV-associated chains were specific for CMV antigens.

With regard to this clone: Its cognate antigen is unknown.

This TCR was recovered from a man aged 18 to 35 in good health and CMV-seronegative. Sequencing used PBMCs.

The CDR3 loop is CSVVPPTDSYEQYF. Here the CDR3 DNA reads TGCAGCGTTGTCCCACCAACTGATTCCTACGAGCAGTACTTC. The chain employs TRBV29-1 and TRBJ2-7; D not certain. The V end lost 4 bases, the J end lost 1 base, and 14 bases lay between the germline ends. This CDR3 is built from 14 residues. Per germline, CDR1 SQVTM and CDR2 ANQGSEA.